This T cell receptor beta chain was obtained from a study of shared clonotypes between healthy human individuals. Assay used: immunoSEQ multiplex PCR; TCRdb lists only in-frame clones, some missing. The data show around 2,000,000 clones, 95% seen once. Germline CDR1 SGHVS, CDR2 FQNEAQ. The CDR3 covers 17 residues. J lost 0 bases, V lost 5 bases, and 9 bases had no gene match. This chain connects TRBV7-8 to TRBJ2-3; TRBD2 matches at 9 bases. Sequenced material: naive CD4+ T cells sorted from blood. Indicated subset: CD45RA+ positively selected. The source is a man between 18 and 35 years old in good health. Here the CDR3 DNA reads TGTGCCAGCAGCCTGTGGGTAGCGGGGGCGAGCACAGATACGCAGTATTTT. Protein sequence: CASSLWVAGASTDTQYF.